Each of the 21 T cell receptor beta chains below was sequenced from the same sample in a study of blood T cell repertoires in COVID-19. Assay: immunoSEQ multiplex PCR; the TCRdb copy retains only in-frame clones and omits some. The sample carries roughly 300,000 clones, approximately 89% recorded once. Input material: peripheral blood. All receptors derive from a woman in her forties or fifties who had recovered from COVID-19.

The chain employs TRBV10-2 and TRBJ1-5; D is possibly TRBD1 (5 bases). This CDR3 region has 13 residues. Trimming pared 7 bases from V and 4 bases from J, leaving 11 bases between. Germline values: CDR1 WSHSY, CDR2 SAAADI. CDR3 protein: CASTRRGNQPQHF. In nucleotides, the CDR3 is TGCGCCAGCACCAGACGGGGGAATCAGCCCCAGCATTTT.

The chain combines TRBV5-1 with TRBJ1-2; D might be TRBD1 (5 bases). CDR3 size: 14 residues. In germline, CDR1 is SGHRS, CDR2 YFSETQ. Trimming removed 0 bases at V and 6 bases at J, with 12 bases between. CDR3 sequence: CASSLEPGFDGYTF. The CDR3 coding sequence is TGCGCCAGCAGCTTGGAACCAGGGTTTGATGGCTACACCTTC.

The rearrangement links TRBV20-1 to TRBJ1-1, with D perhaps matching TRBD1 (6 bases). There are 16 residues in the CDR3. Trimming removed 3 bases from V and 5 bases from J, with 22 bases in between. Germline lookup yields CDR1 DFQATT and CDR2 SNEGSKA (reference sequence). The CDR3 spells CSASYGAGGRGTEAFF. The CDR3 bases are TGCAGTGCTAGTTACGGCGCGGGGGGGCGCGGGACTGAAGCTTTCTTT.

This CDR3 reads CAWGREYYGYTF. CDR3 sequence (DNA): TGTGCCTGGGGGAGGGAATACTATGGCTACACCTTC. The rearrangement joins TRBV30 to TRBJ1-2; D remains ambiguous. With 5 bases removed from V and 3 bases from J, the gap between germline ends came to 10 bases. This CDR3 is 12 amino acids long. Germline assignment: CDR1 GTSNPN and CDR2 SVGIG (reference sequence).

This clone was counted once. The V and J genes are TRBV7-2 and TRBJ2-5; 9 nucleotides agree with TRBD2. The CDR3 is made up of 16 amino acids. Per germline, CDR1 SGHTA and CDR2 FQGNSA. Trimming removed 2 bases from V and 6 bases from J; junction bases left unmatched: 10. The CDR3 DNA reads TGTGCCAGCAGCTTAAATCCTACTAGCGGGCGGAAGACCCAGTACTTC. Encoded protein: CASSLNPTSGRKTQYF. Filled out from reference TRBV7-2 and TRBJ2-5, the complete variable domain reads GAGVSQSPSNKVTEKGKDVELRCDPISGHTALYWYRQSLGQGLEFLIYFQGNSAPDKSGLPSDRFSAERTGGSVSTLTIQRTQQEDSAVYLCASSLNPTSGRKTQYFGPGTRLLVL.

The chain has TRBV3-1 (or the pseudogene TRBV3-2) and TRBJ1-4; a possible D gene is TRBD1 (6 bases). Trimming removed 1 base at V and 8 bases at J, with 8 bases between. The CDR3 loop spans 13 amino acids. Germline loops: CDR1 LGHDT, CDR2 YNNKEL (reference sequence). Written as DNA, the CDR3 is TGTGCCAGCAGCCAAGGGACAGTCGAAAAACTGTTTTTT. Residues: CASSQGTVEKLFF.

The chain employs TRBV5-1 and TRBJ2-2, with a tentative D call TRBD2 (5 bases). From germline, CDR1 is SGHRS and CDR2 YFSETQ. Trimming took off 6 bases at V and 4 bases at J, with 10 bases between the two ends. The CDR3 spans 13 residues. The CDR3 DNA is TGCGCCAGCATTCGCGCGGGCACCGGGGAGCTGTTTTTT. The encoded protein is CASIRAGTGELFF.

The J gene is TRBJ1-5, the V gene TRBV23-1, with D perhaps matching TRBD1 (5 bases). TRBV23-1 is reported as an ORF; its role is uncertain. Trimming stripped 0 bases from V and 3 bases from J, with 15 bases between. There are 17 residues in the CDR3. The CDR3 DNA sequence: TGCGCCAGCAGTCAATCTGGACATGTAAGAAACAATCAGCCCCAGCATTTT. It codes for CASSQSGHVRNNQPQHF.

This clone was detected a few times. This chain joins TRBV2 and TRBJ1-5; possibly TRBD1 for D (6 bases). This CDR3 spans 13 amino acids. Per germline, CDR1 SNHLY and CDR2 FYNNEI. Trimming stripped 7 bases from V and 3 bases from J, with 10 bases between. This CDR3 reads CASTGQLNQPQHF. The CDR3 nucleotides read TGTGCCAGCACCGGACAGCTCAATCAGCCCCAGCATTTT. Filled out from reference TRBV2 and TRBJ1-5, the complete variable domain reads EPEVTQTPSHQVTQMGQEVILRCVPISNHLYFYWYRQILGQKVEFLVSFYNNEISEKSEIFDDQFSVERPDGSNFTLKIRSTKLEDSAMYFCASTGQLNQPQHFGDGTRLSIL.

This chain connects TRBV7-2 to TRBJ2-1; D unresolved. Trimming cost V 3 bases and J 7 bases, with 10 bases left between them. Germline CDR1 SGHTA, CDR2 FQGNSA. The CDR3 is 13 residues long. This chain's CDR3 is CASSFQERNEQFF. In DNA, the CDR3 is TGTGCCAGCAGCTTTCAGGAACGAAATGAGCAGTTCTTC.

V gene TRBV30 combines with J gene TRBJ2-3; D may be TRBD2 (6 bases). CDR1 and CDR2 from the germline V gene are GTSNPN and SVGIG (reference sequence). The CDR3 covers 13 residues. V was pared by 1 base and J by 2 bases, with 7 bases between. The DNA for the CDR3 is TGTGCCTGGAGTGGGACTAACACAGATACGCAGTATTTT. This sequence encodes CAWSGTNTDTQYF.

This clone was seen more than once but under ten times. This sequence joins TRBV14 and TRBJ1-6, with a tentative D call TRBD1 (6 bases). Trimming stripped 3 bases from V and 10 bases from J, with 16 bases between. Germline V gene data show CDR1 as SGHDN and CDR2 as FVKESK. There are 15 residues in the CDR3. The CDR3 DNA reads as TGTGCCAGCAGCCACCTACAGGGTAACAAATCACCCCTCCACTTT. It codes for CASSHLQGNKSPLHF.

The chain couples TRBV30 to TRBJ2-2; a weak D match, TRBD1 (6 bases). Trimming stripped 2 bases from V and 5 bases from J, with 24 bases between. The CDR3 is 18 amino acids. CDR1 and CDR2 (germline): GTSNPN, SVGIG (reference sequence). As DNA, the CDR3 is TGTGCCTGGAGTCGTTTCTCTTTTGGGCAGGGGTGGACCGGGGAGCTGTTTTTT. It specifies CAWSRFSFGQGWTGELFF.

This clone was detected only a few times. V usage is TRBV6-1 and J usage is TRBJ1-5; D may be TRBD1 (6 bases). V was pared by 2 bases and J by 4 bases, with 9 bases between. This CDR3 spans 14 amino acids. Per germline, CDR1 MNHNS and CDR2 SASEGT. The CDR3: CASSEKGGNQPQHF. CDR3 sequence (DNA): TGTGCCAGCAGTGAAAAGGGGGGGAATCAGCCCCAGCATTTT.

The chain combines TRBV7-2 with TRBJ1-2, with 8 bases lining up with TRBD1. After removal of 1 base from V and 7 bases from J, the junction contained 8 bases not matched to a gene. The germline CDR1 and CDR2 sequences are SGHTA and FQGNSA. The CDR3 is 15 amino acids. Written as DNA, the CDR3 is TGTGCCAGCAGCTTAGATATCCAGGGGGCGCTTGGCTACACCTTC. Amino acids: CASSLDIQGALGYTF. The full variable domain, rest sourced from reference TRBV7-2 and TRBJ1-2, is GAGVSQSPSNKVTEKGKDVELRCDPISGHTALYWYRQSLGQGLEFLIYFQGNSAPDKSGLPSDRFSAERTGGSVSTLTIQRTQQEDSAVYLCASSLDIQGALGYTFGSGTRLTVV.

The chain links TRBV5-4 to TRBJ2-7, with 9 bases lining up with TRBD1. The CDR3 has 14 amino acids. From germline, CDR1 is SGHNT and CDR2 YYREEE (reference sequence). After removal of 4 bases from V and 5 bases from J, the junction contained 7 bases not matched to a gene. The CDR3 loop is CASSPRDRVDEQYF. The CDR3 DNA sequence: TGTGCCAGCAGCCCGAGGGACAGGGTCGACGAGCAGTACTTC.

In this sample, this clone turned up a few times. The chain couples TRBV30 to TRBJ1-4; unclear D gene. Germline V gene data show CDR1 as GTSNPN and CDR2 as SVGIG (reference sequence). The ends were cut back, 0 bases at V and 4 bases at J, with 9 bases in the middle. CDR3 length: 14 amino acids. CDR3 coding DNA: TGTGCCTGGAGTGTTAGTACGCTTAATGAAAAACTGTTTTTT. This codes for CAWSVSTLNEKLFF. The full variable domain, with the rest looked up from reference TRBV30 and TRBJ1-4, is SQTIHQWPATLVQPVGSPLSLECTVEGTSNPNLYWYRQAAGRGLQLLFYSVGIGQISSEVPQNLSASRPQDRQFILSSKKLLLSDSGFYLCAWSVSTLNEKLFFGSGTQLSVL.

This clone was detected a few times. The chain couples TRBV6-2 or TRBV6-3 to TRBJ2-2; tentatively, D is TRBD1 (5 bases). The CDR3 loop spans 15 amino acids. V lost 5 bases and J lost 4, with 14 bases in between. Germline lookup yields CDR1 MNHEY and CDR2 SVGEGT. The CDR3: CASSDFRDSTGELFF. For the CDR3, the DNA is TGTGCCAGCAGTGACTTCAGGGATTCCACCGGGGAGCTGTTTTTT.

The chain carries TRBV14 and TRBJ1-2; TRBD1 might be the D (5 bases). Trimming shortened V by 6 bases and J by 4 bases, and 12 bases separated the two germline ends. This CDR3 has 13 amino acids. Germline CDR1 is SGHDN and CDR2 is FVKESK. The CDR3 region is CASSLETGYGYTF. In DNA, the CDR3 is TGTGCCAGCAGTCTTGAAACAGGCTATGGCTACACCTTC.

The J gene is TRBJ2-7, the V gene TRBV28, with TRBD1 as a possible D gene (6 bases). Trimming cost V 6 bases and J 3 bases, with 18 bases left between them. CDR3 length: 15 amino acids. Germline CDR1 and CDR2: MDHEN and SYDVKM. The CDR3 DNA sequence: TGTGCCAGCAGAGCCGATGACAGGTTTGTCTACGAGCAGTACTTC. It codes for CASRADDRFVYEQYF. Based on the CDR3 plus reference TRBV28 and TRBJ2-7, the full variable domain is DVKVTQSSRYLVKRTGEKVFLECVQDMDHENMFWYRQDPGLGLRLIYFSYDVKMKEKGDIPEGYSVSREKKERFSLILESASTNQTSMYLCASRADDRFVYEQYFGPGTRLTVT.

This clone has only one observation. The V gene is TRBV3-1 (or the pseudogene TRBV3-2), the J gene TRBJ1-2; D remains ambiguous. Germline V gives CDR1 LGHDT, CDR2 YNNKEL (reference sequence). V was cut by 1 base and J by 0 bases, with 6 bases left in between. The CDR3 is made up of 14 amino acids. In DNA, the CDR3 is TGTGCCAGCAGCCAAGCGGTAGCTAACTATGGCTACACCTTC. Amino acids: CASSQAVANYGYTF.